The clone carrying this T cell receptor (beta chain) was counted a few times. Antigen: not known. Germline V CDR1 and CDR2: SGHNT, YENEEA. This CDR3 is built from 13 residues. V lost 6 bases and J lost 4; bases outside the gene matches: 3. These data belong to a study of vaccination and CD4 T cells after COVID-19. Study context: Spike peptides, overlapping and drawn from SARS-CoV-2, HCoV-NL63, HCoV-OC43 and HCoV-229E, were used to stimulate cells. The study's findings and limits: Median counts of SARS-CoV-2-reactive clonotypes increased from around 20 to 38; this difference was not significant.

Treatment given: roughly ten-day PBMC culture with coronavirus spike peptide pools or control peptides (ViraFEST assay). For ViraFEST, peptide pools expanded antigen-specific T cells, after which the TCRs were sequenced. An Oncomine TCR Beta short-read assay was used to sequence the DNA from cultured CD4+ T cells. The source of extracted genomic DNA was cultured CD4+ T cells. From the PCR reads, TCRdb called clonotypes with MiXCR, one entry per CDR3 protein. The sample consists of about 11,000 distinct CDR3 sequences, more than 20% of them appearing once. The input for sequencing was CD4+ T cells from blood, cultured in vitro, taken after SARS-CoV-2 vaccination. This receptor was identified in a human donor who had recovered from COVID-19. The chain carries TRBV11-3 and TRBJ2-1; 7 bases agree with TRBD2. The DNA of the CDR3 is TGTGCCAGCAGTCCGGGACTATACAATGAGCAGTTCTTC. Its translation: CASSPGLYNEQFF.